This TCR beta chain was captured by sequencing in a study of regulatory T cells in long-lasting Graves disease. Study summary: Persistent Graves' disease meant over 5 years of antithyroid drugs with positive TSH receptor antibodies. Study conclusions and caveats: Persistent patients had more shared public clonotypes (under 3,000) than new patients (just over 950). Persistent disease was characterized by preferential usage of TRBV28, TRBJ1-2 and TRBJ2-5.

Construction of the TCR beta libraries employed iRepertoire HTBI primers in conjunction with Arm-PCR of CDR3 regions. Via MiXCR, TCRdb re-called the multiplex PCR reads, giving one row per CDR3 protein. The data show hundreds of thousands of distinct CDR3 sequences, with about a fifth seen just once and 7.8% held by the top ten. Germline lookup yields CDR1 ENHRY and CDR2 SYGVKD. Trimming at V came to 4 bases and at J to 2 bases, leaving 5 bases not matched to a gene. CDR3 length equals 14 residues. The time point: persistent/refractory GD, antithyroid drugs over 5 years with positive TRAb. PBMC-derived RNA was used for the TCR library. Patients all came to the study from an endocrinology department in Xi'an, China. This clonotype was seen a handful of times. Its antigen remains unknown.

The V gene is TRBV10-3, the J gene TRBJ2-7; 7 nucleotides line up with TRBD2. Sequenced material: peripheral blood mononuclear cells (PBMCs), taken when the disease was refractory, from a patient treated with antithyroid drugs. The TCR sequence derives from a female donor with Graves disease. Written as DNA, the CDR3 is TGTGCCATCAGTGTTGCTAGCGGTACCTACGAGCAGTACTTC. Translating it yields CAISVASGTYEQYF.